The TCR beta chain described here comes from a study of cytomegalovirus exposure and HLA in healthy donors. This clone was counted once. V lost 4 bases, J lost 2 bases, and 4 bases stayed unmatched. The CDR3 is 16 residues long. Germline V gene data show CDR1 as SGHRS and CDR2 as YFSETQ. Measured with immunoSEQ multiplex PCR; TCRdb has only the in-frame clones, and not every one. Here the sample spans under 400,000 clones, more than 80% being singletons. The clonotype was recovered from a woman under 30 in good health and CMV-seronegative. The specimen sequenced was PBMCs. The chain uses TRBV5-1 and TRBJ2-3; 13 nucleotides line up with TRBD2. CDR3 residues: CASSPTSGGPTDTQYF. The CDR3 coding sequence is TGCGCCAGCAGCCCGACTAGCGGGGGGCCCACAGATACGCAGTATTTT.